Shown below are 18 T cell receptor beta chains from a single sample sequenced in a study of cytomegalovirus exposure and HLA in healthy donors. Produced via immunoSEQ multiplex PCR; TCRdb's table is partial and in-frame only. The table lists 300,000 or so clones, roughly 88% of them singletons, with around 0.91% in the top ten. The sample taken for sequencing was PBMCs. These receptors were obtained from a man in his thirties or forties in good health and CMV-seronegative.

V and J are TRBV18 and TRBJ2-5, with 10 bases identical to TRBD2. The J segment lost 2 bases and the V segment lost 1 base, leaving 1 base of the junction unmatched. This CDR3 spans 15 amino acids. Germline lookup yields CDR1 KGHSH and CDR2 LQKENI. The CDR3 DNA reads as TGTGCCAGCTCACCACTAGCGGGGGGACAAGAGACCCAGTACTTC. Encoded protein: CASSPLAGGQETQYF.

The rearrangement joins TRBV5-1 to TRBJ1-2; no clear D. V was shortened by 0 bases and J by 2 bases, with 8 bases between the two germline ends. The CDR3 has 14 amino acids. Per the germline V gene, CDR1 is SGHRS and CDR2 is YFSETQ. CDR3 loop: CASSLENTNYGYTF. The DNA for the CDR3 is TGCGCCAGCAGCTTGGAAAACACAAACTATGGCTACACCTTC.

J is TRBJ2-2 and V is TRBV5-1; D unclear. The germline CDR1 and CDR2 sequences are SGHRS and YFSETQ. The CDR3 has 12 residues. The V end lost 4 bases, the J end lost 5 bases, and 6 bases lay between the germline ends. Here the CDR3 reads CASSPVTGELFF. CDR3 bases: TGCGCCAGCAGCCCGGTGACCGGGGAGCTGTTTTTT.

Notes on this clone: Other DNA sequences within the sample encode an identical CDR3. The chain recombines TRBV30 with TRBJ2-2; 9 bases align to TRBD2. CDR1 and CDR2 (germline): GTSNPN, SVGIG (reference sequence). The junction had 7 bases not matched to a gene; V was cut back by 6 bases and J by 5 bases. The CDR3 contains 14 residues. CDR3 coding DNA: TGTGCCTGTCTCGCGGGGGGGCGAACCGGGGAGCTGTTTTTT. Amino acids: CACLAGGRTGELFF.

The chain combines TRBV11-2 with TRBJ1-4; a possible D gene is TRBD1 (5 bases). Trimming left V 5 bases short and J 0 bases short, with 13 bases between. Germline CDR1 and CDR2: SGHAT and FQNNGV. The CDR3 length is 16 residues. The CDR3 sequence is CASSPDSGATNEKLFF. The CDR3 coding sequence is TGTGCCAGCAGCCCAGACAGCGGGGCAACTAATGAAAAACTGTTTTTT.

The rearrangement links TRBV19 to TRBJ1-5; D remains ambiguous. Trimming took off 6 bases at V and 3 bases at J, with 9 bases between the two ends. CDR3 length equals 13 residues. Germline lookup yields CDR1 LNHDA and CDR2 SQIVND (reference sequence). CDR3 nucleotide sequence: TGTGCCAGTAGAAGACATTCCAATCAGCCCCAGCATTTT. Its translation: CASRRHSNQPQHF.

The V and J genes are TRBV5-1 and TRBJ2-2; TRBD1 matches 7 bases. The CDR3 runs 17 residues. V trimming: 2 bases; J trimming: 6 bases; junction bases outside the gene matches: 13. Germline V gene sequence: CDR1 SGHRS, CDR2 YFSETQ. CDR3 loop: CASSFSPNRGSAGELFF. CDR3 in DNA: TGCGCCAGCAGCTTCTCTCCAAACAGGGGAAGTGCCGGGGAGCTGTTTTTT.

V gene TRBV6-1 combines with J gene TRBJ1-2, with 9 bases that match TRBD1. Germline loops: CDR1 MNHNS, CDR2 SASEGT. J gave up 1 base and V 4 bases, and 7 bases lay outside the gene matches. There are 16 residues in the CDR3. In DNA, the CDR3 is TGTGCCAGCAGTGGGACAGGGGTCCCACTTAACTATGGCTACACCTTC. Its translation is CASSGTGVPLNYGYTF.

J is TRBJ2-1 and V is TRBV12-5; D call uncertain. CDR1 and CDR2 (germline): LGHNT, FRNRAP. The ends were cut back, 0 bases at V and 0 bases at J, with 18 bases in the middle. The CDR3 runs 19 residues. The CDR3 coding sequence is TGTGCTAGTGGTTTGGTATTTCGGAGCGTAGATACCTCCTACAATGAGCAGTTCTTC. This gives the protein CASGLVFRSVDTSYNEQFF.

This clone was recorded once. The chain joins TRBV9 to TRBJ2-1; 9 bases align to TRBD1. This CDR3 is 15 amino acids long. Per germline, CDR1 SGDLS and CDR2 YYNGEE. Trimming took 3 bases from V and 2 from J; bases not matched to a gene: 3. The CDR3 loop is CASSEDRGTYNEQFF. DNA of the CDR3: TGTGCCAGCAGCGAGGACAGGGGAACCTACAATGAGCAGTTCTTC.

The V call is TRBV29-1, the J call TRBJ2-1; 7 nucleotides line up with TRBD2. The CDR3 spans 12 residues. Germline trimming cut 7 bases from V and 2 bases from J; bases unmatched to any gene: 2. The V gene's germline CDR1 is SQVTM and CDR2 ANQGSEA. This CDR3 is CSGGGTYNEQFF. Written as DNA, the CDR3 is TGCAGCGGGGGGGGTACCTACAATGAGCAGTTCTTC.

The chain employs TRBV4-2 and TRBJ2-4, with 11 bases fitting TRBD2. Losses at the gene ends were 4 bases for V and 3 bases for J; bases not matched to a gene: 8. The CDR3 extends over 17 amino acids. Germline CDR1 reads LGHNA; CDR2 reads YNFKEQ. CDR3 nucleotide sequence: TGTGCCAGCAGCCCCTACTCCGGGACTAGCGGCAAAAACATTCAGTACTTC. Translation gives CASSPYSGTSGKNIQYF.

This CDR3 reads CASSLDSLLYGYTF. CDR3 DNA sequence: TGCGCCAGCAGCTTGGACAGTCTACTCTATGGCTACACCTTC. The chain links TRBV5-1 to TRBJ1-2; D uncertain. V shed 0 bases and J shed 4 bases, with 10 bases lying between them. The CDR3 extends over 14 amino acids. CDR1 is SGHRS, CDR2 YFSETQ, per germline.

The gene calls are TRBV18 and TRBJ2-6, with D perhaps matching TRBD2 (6 bases). This CDR3 region has 19 residues. V was trimmed by 5 bases and J by 0 bases, leaving 20 bases between them. The germline CDR1 and CDR2 sequences are KGHSH and LQKENI. CDR3 sequence: CASSSGGGIVSSGANVLTF. CDR3 in DNA: TGTGCCAGCTCATCCGGCGGCGGGATCGTAAGCTCTGGGGCCAACGTCCTGACTTTC.

This clone was found a few times. The DNA for the CDR3 is TGTGCCAGCAGTCAAACCAGGGAGACCCAGTACTTC. The encoded protein is CASSQTRETQYF. V gene TRBV6-5 combines with J gene TRBJ2-5, with D hard to call. The CDR3 spans 12 residues. V shed 5 bases and J shed 5 bases, with 9 bases lying between them. CDR1 and CDR2 (germline): MNHEY, SVGAGI.

The V gene is TRBV27, the J gene TRBJ2-4; D is possibly TRBD2 (6 bases). V lost 3 bases, J lost 5 bases, and 17 bases lay in between. The CDR3 runs to 16 residues. Per germline, CDR1 MNHEY and CDR2 SMNVEV (reference sequence). In DNA, the CDR3 is TGTGCCAGCAGTTTCCGGGGGAACCGAGTTCAAAACATTCAGTACTTC. Translated, it gives CASSFRGNRVQNIQYF.

The chain uses TRBV5-6 and TRBJ1-1; 8 nucleotides agree with TRBD1. This CDR3 comprises 16 residues. V trimming: 0 bases; J trimming: 3 bases; junction bases outside the gene matches: 7. Germline values: CDR1 SGHDT, CDR2 YYEEEE. The CDR3 region is CASSLEAGGWYTEAFF. As DNA, the CDR3 is TGTGCCAGCAGCTTGGAGGCAGGGGGCTGGTACACTGAAGCTTTCTTT.

The J gene is TRBJ2-3, the V gene TRBV4-3; D not certain. This CDR3 is 15 amino acids long. Trimming removed 2 bases from V and 6 bases from J, with 15 bases in between. Germline V gene data show CDR1 as LGHNA and CDR2 as YSLEER. Here the CDR3 reads CASSQLDAGRDTQYF. The DNA of the CDR3 is TGCGCCAGCAGCCAACTTGATGCTGGTCGGGATACGCAGTATTTT.